The sequence of this TCR beta chain was determined in a study of cytomegalovirus exposure and HLA in healthy donors. The PCR used 60 Vbeta and 13 Jbeta primers. Some clones are missing from TCRdb's copy, which holds only in-frame ones; the method was immunoSEQ multiplex PCR. The repertoire includes over 200,000 clones, almost 80% of them detected once, and 3% to 4% sits in the top ten. V gave up 0 bases and J gave up 8 bases, with 5 bases separating them. Per germline, CDR1 SGHRS and CDR2 YFSETQ. The CDR3 length is 11 residues. This clonotype was obtained from a male donor in good health and CMV-seronegative. The chain is built from TRBV5-1 and TRBJ1-2; weak D call: TRBD1 (5 bases). Sequencing was carried out using PBMCs. The CDR3: CASSLGQGYTF. CDR3 sequence (DNA): TGCGCCAGCAGCTTGGGACAGGGCTACACCTTC.